A single sample is the source of the 27 T cell receptor beta chains below, sequenced in a study of OX40 agonist ivuxolimab in advanced cancers. The assay was immunoSEQ multiplex PCR, and TCRdb's table has in-frame clones only and misses some. This table holds some 72,000 clones, approximately 80% found once. The sequences come from CD4+ or CD8+ T cells sorted from blood, collected in a trial of the OX40 agonist ivuxolimab. The receptors shown here come from an adult with an advanced solid tumor such as melanoma, head and neck, liver or kidney cancer.

This chain joins TRBV28 and TRBJ2-3; 12 bases line up with TRBD2. With 6 bases clipped from V and 8 bases from J, the junction kept 12 bases outside the gene matches. The germline V gene encodes CDR1 MDHEN and CDR2 SYDVKM. The CDR3 length is 16 residues. CDR3 amino acids: CASRRGLAGSSLTQYF. CDR3 DNA sequence: TGTGCCAGCAGGCGTGGACTAGCGGGGAGTTCCCTTACGCAGTATTTT. Together with reference TRBV28 and TRBJ2-3, the CDR3 gives the full variable domain: DVKVTQSSRYLVKRTGEKVFLECVQDMDHENMFWYRQDPGLGLRLIYFSYDVKMKEKGDIPEGYSVSREKKERFSLILESASTNQTSMYLCASRRGLAGSSLTQYFGPGTRLTVL.

The chain employs TRBV9 and TRBJ2-1, with a weak D call TRBD1 (6 bases). The CDR3 is 13 residues long. CDR1 is SGDLS and CDR2 is YYNGEE in the germline V gene. Trimming left V 5 bases short and J 5 bases short, with 11 bases between. Written as DNA, the CDR3 is TGTGCCAGCAGGGCATCAGGGGACAATGAGCAGTTCTTC. It yields the protein CASRASGDNEQFF.

The chain joins TRBV18 to TRBJ2-3; 14 nucleotides agree with TRBD2. V dropped 3 bases and J dropped 6; count of bases not matched to a gene: 11. The CDR3 runs 18 residues. Germline CDR1 and CDR2: KGHSH and LQKENI. This CDR3 is CASSPPLGTSGGWDTQYF. The CDR3 DNA sequence: TGTGCCAGCTCACCGCCCCTGGGGACTAGCGGGGGATGGGATACGCAGTATTTT.

The J gene is TRBJ1-2, the V gene TRBV5-4, with D hard to call. V lost 6 bases and J 2 bases, leaving 14 bases between the germline ends. Germline-derived CDR1 and CDR2 are SGHNT and YYREEE (reference sequence). This CDR3 region has 14 residues. This chain's CDR3 is CASKLDGPNYGYTF. CDR3 DNA: TGTGCCAGCAAATTGGACGGACCAAACTATGGCTACACCTTC.

In nucleotides, the CDR3 is TGTGCCAGTAGTTGGGACAGGGGAAACACCATATATTTT. Amino acids: CASSWDRGNTIYF. J is TRBJ1-3 and V is TRBV19; 8 bases match TRBD1. V lost 5 bases to trimming and J lost 4 bases; unmatched junction nucleotides: 1. This CDR3 contains 13 residues. Germline-derived CDR1 and CDR2 are LNHDA and SQIVND (reference sequence).

The V gene is TRBV28, the J gene TRBJ2-7, with D perhaps given as TRBD1 or TRBD2 (6 bases each). V was trimmed by 5 bases and J by 7 bases, leaving 18 bases between them. Germline CDR1 is MDHEN and CDR2 is SYDVKM. The CDR3 sequence is 14 residues long. As DNA, the CDR3 is TGTGCCAGCAGTCCACCAACGGGGGCGGAGGAGCAGTACTTC. Residues: CASSPPTGAEEQYF.

The rearrangement joins TRBV5-5 to TRBJ2-3; D is ambiguous. The CDR3 sequence is 15 residues long. The germline V gene encodes CDR1 SGHKS and CDR2 YYEKEE (reference sequence). Deletions cut 1 base from V and 4 bases from J, with 13 bases between. CDR3 loop: CASSLRLSSPDTQYF. The DNA for the CDR3 is TGTGCCAGCAGCTTGAGGCTTTCTTCACCAGATACGCAGTATTTT.

The chain recombines TRBV6-6 with TRBJ2-1; no firm D call. V dropped 6 bases and J dropped 6 bases, with 18 bases sitting between them. This CDR3 comprises 15 residues. Germline lookup yields CDR1 MNHNY and CDR2 SVGAGI (reference sequence). The CDR3 here is CASSSPRQRANEQFF. The CDR3 region has the DNA TGTGCCAGCAGCTCCCCTAGGCAGCGTGCCAATGAGCAGTTCTTC.

This clone was seen a few times. V is TRBV9 and J is TRBJ1-1; 7 nucleotides align to TRBD1. The CDR3 contains 15 residues. Looked up from germline, CDR1 is SGDLS and CDR2 is YYNGEE. The ends lost 0 bases at V and 5 bases at J; junction bases unmatched: 7. CDR3: CASSVGRTGGTEAFF. The CDR3 nucleotides read TGTGCCAGCAGCGTAGGGAGGACAGGAGGTACTGAAGCTTTCTTT.

V is TRBV28 and J is TRBJ2-1; the match to TRBD2 covers 13 bases. Germline CDR1 is MDHEN and CDR2 is SYDVKM. There are 17 residues in the CDR3. The J segment lost 6 bases and the V segment lost 4 bases, leaving 9 bases of the junction unmatched. The CDR3 reads CASSSTSGGAELNEQFF. CDR3 nucleotides: TGTGCCAGCAGTTCCACTAGCGGGGGGGCGGAACTCAATGAGCAGTTCTTC.

The V and J genes are TRBV29-1 and TRBJ2-6; D remains unclear. There are 14 residues in the CDR3. V lost 6 bases and J 1 base, leaving 10 bases between the germline ends. From germline, CDR1 is SQVTM and CDR2 ANQGSEA. In DNA, the CDR3 is TGCAGCGTGCGGACGGATTCTGGGGCCAACGTCCTGACTTTC. Its translation: CSVRTDSGANVLTF.

This CDR3 reads CASSSLTPGTDTQYF. In DNA, the CDR3 is TGCGCCAGCAGCTCTTTAACGCCCGGTACAGATACGCAGTATTTT. This chain uses TRBV5-1 with TRBJ2-3; the D is unclear. Germline CDR1 reads SGHRS; CDR2 reads YFSETQ. The CDR3 is 15 amino acids. Trimming took off 3 bases at V and 3 bases at J, with 14 bases between the two ends.

The CDR3 bases are TGTGCCAGCAGAGATGATAGGGTTGGCACAGATACGCAGTATTTT. It yields the protein CASRDDRVGTDTQYF. V is TRBV6-5 and J is TRBJ2-3; D unclear. Germline-derived CDR1 and CDR2 are MNHEY and SVGAGI. This CDR3 has 15 amino acids. V was clipped by 6 bases and J by 1 base, with 14 bases between them.

The rearrangement uses TRBV28 and TRBJ2-1; D ambiguous. The V gene's germline CDR1 is MDHEN and CDR2 SYDVKM. CDR3 length equals 14 residues. Trimming left V 5 bases short and J 0 bases short, with 8 bases between. CDR3 protein: CASSGWGSYNEQFF. CDR3 coding DNA: TGTGCCAGCAGTGGGTGGGGCTCCTACAATGAGCAGTTCTTC.

The rearrangement links TRBV28 to TRBJ1-3; TRBD1 is a possible D gene (6 bases). Per germline, CDR1 MDHEN and CDR2 SYDVKM. CDR3 size: 13 residues. With 8 bases removed from V and 2 bases from J, the gap between germline ends came to 10 bases. CDR3 in amino acids: CASSRGPGNTIYF. The CDR3 DNA is TGTGCCAGCTCGCGGGGGCCTGGAAACACCATATATTTT.

The chain employs TRBV30 and TRBJ1-2; 7 positions match TRBD1. V shed 4 bases and J 2 bases; nucleotides not matched to a gene: 10. Germline CDR1 and CDR2: GTSNPN and SVGIG (reference sequence). This CDR3 comprises 15 residues. CDR3 DNA: TGTGCCTGGACACAGGGGAGTAAAGTAAACTATGGCTACACCTTC. Its translation: CAWTQGSKVNYGYTF. The whole variable domain, remainder taken from reference TRBV30 and TRBJ1-2, is SQTIHQWPATLVQPVGSPLSLECTVEGTSNPNLYWYRQAAGRGLQLLFYSVGIGQISSEVPQNLSASRPQDRQFILSSKKLLLSDSGFYLCAWTQGSKVNYGYTFGSGTRLTVV.

The chain joins TRBV7-9 to TRBJ1-1, with TRBD1 identical over 9 bases. This CDR3 spans 13 amino acids. CDR1 and CDR2 (germline): SEHNR, FQNEAQ (reference sequence). Unmatched junction bases numbered 7, after V lost 3 bases and J lost 11 bases. CDR3 in DNA: TGTGCCAGCAGCTTTCATACCGGGACAGGGGCTTTCTTT. Translated, it gives CASSFHTGTGAFF.

This clone was detected many times. The chain links TRBV19 to TRBJ1-1; D is unclear. The CDR3 is 15 residues long. Trimming cost V 7 bases and J 0 bases, with 15 bases left between them. Germline CDR1 and CDR2: LNHDA and SQIVND (reference sequence). CDR3 in DNA: TGTGCCAGTAAAAAAATGGATTTAATGAACACTGAAGCTTTCTTT. This codes for CASKKMDLMNTEAFF.

The V and J genes are TRBV18 and TRBJ2-5; D gene uncertain. CDR3 length: 14 residues. Germline V gene lookup returns CDR1 KGHSH and CDR2 LQKENI. Between the trimmed V and J ends, which lost 4 bases and 4 bases, there was a span of 13 bases. Here the CDR3 DNA reads TGTGCCAGCTCACGTGTATCGGTCACAGAGACCCAGTACTTC. It encodes CASSRVSVTETQYF.

The chain combines TRBV5-5 with TRBJ2-1; TRBD1 agrees at 8 bases. V was pared by 3 bases and J by 4 bases, with 12 bases of the junction left unmatched. This CDR3 contains 17 residues. Germline V gives CDR1 SGHKS, CDR2 YYEKEE (reference sequence). CDR3: CASSSRRADREYNEQFF. The CDR3, as DNA: TGTGCCAGCAGCTCTCGCCGCGCGGACAGGGAGTACAATGAGCAGTTCTTC.

The rearrangement joins TRBV25-1 to TRBJ1-2; D ambiguous. The CDR3 covers 16 residues. From germline, CDR1 is MGHDK and CDR2 SYGVNS. The V gene lost 2 bases and the J gene lost 4 bases, with 17 bases spanning the gap. CDR3 in amino acids: CASSEEGLLGSYGYTF. CDR3 in DNA: TGTGCCAGCAGTGAAGAAGGGCTGTTGGGCTCCTATGGCTACACCTTC.

The chain recombines TRBV9 with TRBJ2-7, with D possibly TRBD1 on 5 matching bases. The J call may be in error: the DNA end matches TRBJ2-5 better. Germline CDR1 and CDR2: SGDLS and YYNGEE. The CDR3 covers 15 residues. The CDR3 protein is CASSVEGYHQETQYF. The CDR3 DNA is TGTGCCAGCAGCGTAGAGGGGTACCACCAAGAGACCCAGTACTTC.

The sample holds a few counts of this clone. This CDR3 reads CASSPGPPNQPQHF. The CDR3 region has the DNA TGTGCCAGCTCACCGGGCCCCCCCAATCAGCCCCAGCATTTT. The chain joins TRBV18 to TRBJ1-5, with no clear D. This CDR3 has 14 residues. Trimming stripped 3 bases from V and 3 bases from J, with 9 bases between. CDR1 is KGHSH, CDR2 LQKENI, per germline.

J is TRBJ2-7 and V is TRBV10-3, with 9 bases fitting TRBD1. In germline, CDR1 is ENHRY, CDR2 SYGVKD. The CDR3 is 15 residues long. J lost 0 bases, V lost 5 bases, and 5 bases had no gene match. The CDR3 coding sequence is TGTGCCATCAGTCAAACAGGGGGCAGCTCCTACGAGCAGTACTTC. As protein: CAISQTGGSSYEQYF.

This clone was found once. The genes are TRBV2 and TRBJ2-3; no firm D call. Germline V gives CDR1 SNHLY, CDR2 FYNNEI. V was cut by 6 bases and J by 7 bases, with 14 bases left in between. The length of the CDR3 is 13 residues. The CDR3 DNA is TGTGCCAGCAGGCCAGAGGCCCTAAATACGCAGTATTTT. This gives the protein CASRPEALNTQYF.

The chain combines TRBV9 with TRBJ1-6; the D gene is possibly TRBD1 (5 bases). CDR1 SGDLS and CDR2 YYNGEE come from the germline V gene. V was shortened by 4 bases and J by 13 bases, with 21 bases between the two germline ends. CDR3 size: 15 residues. Here the CDR3 DNA reads TGTGCCAGCAGCCCAGACGGGCGGGGCCAGGCTCCCCTCCACTTT. Translating gives CASSPDGRGQAPLHF.

This sequence joins TRBV7-2 and TRBJ2-5; 8 bases fit TRBD1. V lost 8 bases, J lost 3 bases, and 5 bases stayed unmatched. The CDR3 is made up of 13 amino acids. Per the germline V gene, CDR1 is SGHTA and CDR2 is FQGNSA. The CDR3 bases are TGTGCCAGCCGCAGGGGGCTGGAAGAGACCCAGTACTTC. Translated, it gives CASRRGLEETQYF.